This T cell receptor beta chain was sequenced for a study of graft-versus-host responses after intestinal transplantation. Study-wide context: Recipients were all induced with anti-thymocyte globulin, then given tacrolimus and steroids for around three years. Study conclusions and caveats: Allograft clonal ratios (graft-versus-host to host-versus-graft) were high in patients who had graft-donor T cell macrochimerism.

TCRdb's table, derived via immunoSEQ multiplex PCR, lists solely in-frame clones and lacks some. The sample lists more than 90,000 clones; just over 90% were seen once. Comment on this clone: The target antigen is unknown.

CDR3 length: 13 amino acids. In germline, CDR1 is SNHLY, CDR2 FYNNEI. V was pared by 4 bases and J by 10 bases, with 16 bases between. Here the sequenced sample was unstimulated CD4+ T cells sorted from spleen or lymph node cells, taken before transplant. This receptor was taken from a human donor who was the organ donor for an intestinal transplant. This rearrangement joins TRBV2 to TRBJ1-1; D uncertain. Here the CDR3 DNA reads TGTGCCAGCAGTGCCGACGTGGGCGGGAGAGCTTTCTTT. Translating it yields CASSADVGGRAFF.